These 17 T cell receptor beta chains were sequenced from one sample in a study of post-analysis software for immune sequencing data (dated by TCRdb to 2013 to 2016). Broad study findings and their caveats: About 5 TRBV segments, including TRBV5-6, TRBV5-1 and TRBV20-1, were significantly more frequent in patients than controls.

Libraries were prepared through PCR. Sequencer: Illumina HiSeq 2500. Unique molecular identifiers were incorporated into TCR beta cDNA libraries to reduce PCR and sequencing biases. The public reads were quality trimmed at Q25 with fastp and then assembled into clones with MiXCR by TCRdb, keeping productive beta chains. For every CDR3 protein sequence, its rows merge into one entry that carries the most common genes and DNA. Across this sample there are approximately 690,000 distinct CDR3 sequences, with around 60% seen only once. In total, the top ten clones hold approximately 10% of the sample. No antigen is known for these receptors. Material for sequencing was blood. The receptors originated from a girl aged 2-10 years with multiple sclerosis.

The chain carries TRBV7-8 and TRBJ1-2; perhaps TRBD1 as D (6 bases). Trimming shortened V by 1 base and J by 6 bases, and 21 bases separated the two germline ends. This CDR3 region has 17 residues. Germline V gene sequence: CDR1 SGHVS, CDR2 FQNEAQ. Here the CDR3 DNA reads TGTGCCAGCAGCTTAGGAAAGGGACAAGGAAGGCCCCATGGCTACACCTTC. The encoded protein is CASSLGKGQGRPHGYTF.

This clonotype appeared once. V is TRBV4-1 and J is TRBJ1-1; no firm D call. The V gene lost 4 bases and the J gene lost 1 base, with 10 bases spanning the gap. The germline gives CDR1 MGHRA, CDR2 YSYEKL. CDR3 length: 14 residues. CDR3 sequence: CASSPGAGNTEAFF. The CDR3 DNA follows: TGCGCCAGCAGCCCCGGCGCAGGGAACACTGAAGCTTTCTTT.

The V and J genes are TRBV7-2 and TRBJ2-7; D not resolved. The V end was cut by 2 bases, the J end by 2 bases, with 13 bases between. Per the germline V gene, CDR1 is SGHTA and CDR2 is FQGNSA. The CDR3 length is 15 residues. The CDR3 loop is CASSLNQLPPYEQYF. The DNA for the CDR3 is TGTGCCAGCAGCTTAAATCAGCTTCCCCCCTACGAGCAGTACTTC.

This clonotype was picked up a small number of times. This chain uses TRBV7-2 with TRBJ2-6; D possibly corresponds to TRBD2 (8 bases). The CDR3 has 20 residues. V was cut by 1 base and J by 2 bases, with 21 bases left in between. Germline assignment: CDR1 SGHTA and CDR2 FQGNSA. The CDR3 loop reads CASSLGRGLSGETGANVLTF. In nucleotides, the CDR3 is TGTGCCAGCAGCTTAGGGAGGGGGCTTAGCGGGGAGACTGGGGCCAACGTCCTGACTTTC.

On this clonotype itself: This could be a read error, since a much larger clone is one nucleotide away. This chain connects TRBV6-5 to TRBJ2-7, with 7 bases identical to TRBD1. Germline-derived CDR1 and CDR2 are MNHEY and SVGAGI. This CDR3 comprises 14 residues. CDR3 bases: TGTGCCAGCAGGCTGACAGGGAGCTCCTGCGAGCAGTACTTC. Its protein product is CASRLTGSSCEQYF.

Comments on this clonotype: No conserved phenylalanine or tryptophan is present at the end of the CDR3, so a read error is the likely explanation. The chain is built from TRBV5-5 and TRBJ2-3; no definite D call. The CDR3 is 13 amino acids. Trimming pared 4 bases from V and 2 bases from J, leaving 8 bases between. The germline CDR1 and CDR2 sequences are SGHKS and YYEKEE (reference sequence). The CDR3 here is CASSKPYTDTQYL. The CDR3 DNA reads as TGTGCCAGCAGCAAGCCTTACACAGATACGCAGTATTTG.

This chain connects TRBV7-2 to TRBJ1-1, with D uncertain. This CDR3 has 15 residues. CDR1 SGHTA and CDR2 FQGNSA come from the germline V gene. V was clipped by 1 base and J by 1 base, with 10 bases between them. The CDR3 here is CASSLVTSQNTEAFF. The DNA of the CDR3 is TGTGCCAGCAGCTTAGTAACCTCCCAGAACACTGAAGCTTTCTTT.

This clonotype was counted only a few times. This chain connects TRBV29-1 to TRBJ2-3; 10 nucleotides agree with TRBD1. CDR1 and CDR2 from the germline V gene are SQVTM and ANQGSEA. The V gene end was trimmed by 6 bases and the J gene end by 1 base; junction bases not matched to a gene: 4. CDR3 length equals 14 residues. The CDR3 loop is CSVRDRGGTDTQYF. DNA for the CDR3: TGCAGCGTCCGGGACAGGGGAGGCACAGATACGCAGTATTTT.

V usage is TRBV20-1 and J usage is TRBJ2-4; 10 nucleotides align to TRBD2. The CDR3 runs to 16 residues. Germline values: CDR1 DFQATT, CDR2 SNEGSKA (reference sequence). V trimming: 0 bases; J trimming: 3 bases; junction bases outside the gene matches: 5. The CDR3 sequence: CSARELAGVIKNIQYF. CDR3 coding DNA: TGCAGTGCTAGAGAGCTAGCGGGAGTCATCAAAAACATTCAGTACTTC.

The chain carries TRBV29-1 and TRBJ1-2, with 12 nucleotides matching TRBD1. Germline CDR1 is SQVTM and CDR2 is ANQGSEA. This CDR3 has 16 amino acids. The junction had 12 bases not matched to a gene; V was cut back by 6 bases and J by 4 bases. The CDR3, as DNA: TGCAGCGTGATGGCGGGACAGGGGGCGCGAGGCTATGGCTACACCTTC. Translated: CSVMAGQGARGYGYTF.

The chain has TRBV5-5 and TRBJ2-7; a weak D match, TRBD1 (6 bases). With 7 bases removed from V and 2 bases from J, the gap between germline ends came to 16 bases. This CDR3 is 14 amino acids long. CDR1 is SGHKS, CDR2 YYEKEE, per germline (reference sequence). Written as DNA, the CDR3 is TGTGCCAGCGGCCGACAGGCTTACCCCTACGAGCAGTACTTC. Its protein is CASGRQAYPYEQYF.

This sequence joins TRBV6-5 and TRBJ1-2; TRBD1 matches at 7 bases. The ends lost 7 bases at V and 4 bases at J; junction bases unmatched: 9. The CDR3 has 14 amino acids. Germline V gene lookup returns CDR1 MNHEY and CDR2 SVGAGI. CDR3 nucleotides: TGTGCCAGCACTCCCCAACAGGGGTTCTATGGCTACACCTTC. Translation gives CASTPQQGFYGYTF.

J is TRBJ2-1 and V is TRBV14; tentative D call: TRBD1 (6 bases). The V gene lost 1 base and the J gene lost 7 bases, with 14 bases spanning the gap. The germline gives CDR1 SGHDN, CDR2 FVKESK. The CDR3 is 15 residues long. In nucleotides, the CDR3 is TGTGCCAGCAGCCAAGGTGGGGGCAGGTCGAATGAGCAGTTCTTC. As protein: CASSQGGGRSNEQFF.

The chain has TRBV6-5 and TRBJ2-5, with D perhaps matching TRBD1 or TRBD2 (5 bases each). CDR1 is MNHEY and CDR2 is SVGAGI in the germline V gene. V was shortened by 6 bases and J by 5 bases, with 16 bases between the two germline ends. This CDR3 has 14 amino acids. CDR3 residues: CASREASGQETQYF. The CDR3 nucleotides read TGTGCCAGCAGAGAAGCTTCGGGGCAGGAGACCCAGTACTTC.

The gene calls are TRBV7-2 and TRBJ2-3; D perhaps matches TRBD1 (6 bases). Germline-derived CDR1 and CDR2 are SGHTA and FQGNSA. Trimming left V 1 base short and J 2 bases short, with 10 bases between. The CDR3 has 15 residues. The DNA of the CDR3 is TGTGCCAGCAGCTTAGGGGGACAACACACAGATACGCAGTATTTT. Protein product: CASSLGGQHTDTQYF. Looking up the rest from reference TRBV7-2 and TRBJ2-3 gives the full variable domain: GAGVSQSPSNKVTEKGKDVELRCDPISGHTALYWYRQSLGQGLEFLIYFQGNSAPDKSGLPSDRFSAERTGGSVSTLTIQRTQQEDSAVYLCASSLGGQHTDTQYFGPGTRLTVL.

The chain links TRBV7-9 to TRBJ2-1; 16 positions match TRBD2. CDR1 is SEHNR and CDR2 is FQNEAQ in the germline V gene (reference sequence). The CDR3 covers 18 residues. J gave up 5 bases and V 8 bases, and 12 bases lay outside the gene matches. The CDR3 reads CASEPGLAGGPNHNEQFF. CDR3 DNA sequence: TGTGCCAGCGAACCGGGACTAGCGGGAGGGCCGAACCACAATGAGCAGTTCTTC.

This clonotype showed up just a few times. The genes are TRBV29-1 and TRBJ1-2; D gene uncertain. Germline assignment: CDR1 SQVTM and CDR2 ANQGSEA. The CDR3 sequence is 11 residues long. Trimming removed 7 bases from V and 4 bases from J, with 10 bases in between. The DNA of the CDR3 is TGCAGCGCCCGTACGCTCTATGGCTACACCTTC. It is translated as CSARTLYGYTF.